This section outlines one TCR beta chain sequence together with its context. This sample is drawn from a study of cytomegalovirus exposure and HLA in healthy donors. The CDR3 has 16 amino acids. Trimming took 0 bases from V and 3 from J; bases not matched to a gene: 4. Germline loops: CDR1 MNHNS, CDR2 SASEGT. The study ran its PCR with 60 Vbeta and 13 Jbeta primers. The method was immunoSEQ multiplex PCR; TCRdb's version includes in-frame clones alone and lacks a portion of them. The sample includes more than 95,000 clones, around three quarters of them seen just once. The rearrangement joins TRBV6-1 to TRBJ1-3, with 8 nucleotides matching TRBD1. The sequence was obtained from a woman aged 50 to 60 in good health and CMV-seronegative. Sample: PBMCs. CDR3 amino acids: CASSEAWTGNGNTIYF. The CDR3 nucleotides are TGTGCCAGCAGTGAAGCTTGGACAGGGAATGGAAACACCATATATTTT.